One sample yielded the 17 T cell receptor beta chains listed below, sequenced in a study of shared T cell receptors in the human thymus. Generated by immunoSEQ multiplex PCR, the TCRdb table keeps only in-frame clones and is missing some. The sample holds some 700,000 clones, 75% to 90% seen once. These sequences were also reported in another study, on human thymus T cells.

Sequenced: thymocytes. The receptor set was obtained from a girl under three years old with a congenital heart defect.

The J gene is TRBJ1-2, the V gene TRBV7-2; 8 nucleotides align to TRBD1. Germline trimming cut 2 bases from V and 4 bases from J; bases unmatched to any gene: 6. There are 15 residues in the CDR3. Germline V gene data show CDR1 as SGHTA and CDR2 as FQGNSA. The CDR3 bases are TGTGCCAGCAGCTTAAATAGGACAGGGCGCTATGGCTACACCTTC. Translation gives CASSLNRTGRYGYTF.

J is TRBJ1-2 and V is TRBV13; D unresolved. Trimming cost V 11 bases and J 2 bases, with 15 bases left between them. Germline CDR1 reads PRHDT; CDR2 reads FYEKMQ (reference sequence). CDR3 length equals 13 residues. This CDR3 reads CAAEEGINYGYTF. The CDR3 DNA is TGTGCCGCCGAGGAGGGAATAAACTATGGCTACACCTTC.

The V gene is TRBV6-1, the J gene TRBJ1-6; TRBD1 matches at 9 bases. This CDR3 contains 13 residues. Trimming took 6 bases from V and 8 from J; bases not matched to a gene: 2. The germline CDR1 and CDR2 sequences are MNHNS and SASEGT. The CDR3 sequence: CASRRDRDSPLHF. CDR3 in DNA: TGTGCCAGCAGGAGGGACAGGGATTCACCCCTCCACTTT.

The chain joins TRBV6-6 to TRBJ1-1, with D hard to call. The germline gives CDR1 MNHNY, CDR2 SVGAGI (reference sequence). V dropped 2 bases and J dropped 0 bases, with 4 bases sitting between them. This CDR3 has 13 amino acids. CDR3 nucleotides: TGTGCCAGCAGTTACCGGGTGAACACTGAAGCTTTCTTT. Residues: CASSYRVNTEAFF.

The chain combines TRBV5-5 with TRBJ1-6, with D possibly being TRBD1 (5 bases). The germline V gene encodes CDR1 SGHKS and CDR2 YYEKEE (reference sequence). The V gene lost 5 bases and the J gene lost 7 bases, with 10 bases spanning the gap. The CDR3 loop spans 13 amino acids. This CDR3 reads CASRLQGNSPLHF. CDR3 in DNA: TGTGCCAGCAGACTCCAGGGAAATTCACCCCTCCACTTT. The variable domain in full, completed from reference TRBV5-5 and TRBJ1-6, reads DAGVTQSPTHLIKTRGQQVTLRCSPISGHKSVSWYQQVLGQGPQFIFQYYEKEERGRGNFPDRFSARQFPNYSSELNVNALLLGDSALYLCASRLQGNSPLHFGNGTRLTVT.

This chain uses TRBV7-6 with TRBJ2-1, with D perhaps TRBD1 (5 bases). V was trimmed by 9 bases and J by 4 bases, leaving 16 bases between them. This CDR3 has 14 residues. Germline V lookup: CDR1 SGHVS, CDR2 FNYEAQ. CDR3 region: CARTVGPPYNEQFF. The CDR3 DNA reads TGTGCCAGGACAGTCGGCCCCCCTTACAATGAGCAGTTCTTC.

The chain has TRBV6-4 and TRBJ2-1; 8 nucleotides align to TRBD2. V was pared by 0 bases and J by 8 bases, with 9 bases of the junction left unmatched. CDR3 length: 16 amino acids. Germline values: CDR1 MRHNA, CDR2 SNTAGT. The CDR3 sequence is CASSDSFGTRFHEQFF. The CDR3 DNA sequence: TGTGCCAGCAGTGACTCGTTCGGGACTAGATTTCATGAGCAGTTCTTC.

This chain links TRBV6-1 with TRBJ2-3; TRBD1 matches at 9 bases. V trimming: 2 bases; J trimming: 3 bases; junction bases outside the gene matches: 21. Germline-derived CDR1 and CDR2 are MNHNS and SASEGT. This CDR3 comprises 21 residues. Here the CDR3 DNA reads TGTGCCAGCAGTGAACCTCTCCTCAGAAACACCGGGACAGGGATGACAGATACGCAGTATTTT. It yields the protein CASSEPLLRNTGTGMTDTQYF.

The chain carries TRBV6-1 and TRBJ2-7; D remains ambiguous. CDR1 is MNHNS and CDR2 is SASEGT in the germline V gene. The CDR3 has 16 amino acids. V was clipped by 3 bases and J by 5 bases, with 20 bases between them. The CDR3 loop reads CASSDVWALTPHEQYF. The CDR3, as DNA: TGTGCCAGCAGTGATGTTTGGGCTCTTACGCCCCACGAGCAGTACTTC.

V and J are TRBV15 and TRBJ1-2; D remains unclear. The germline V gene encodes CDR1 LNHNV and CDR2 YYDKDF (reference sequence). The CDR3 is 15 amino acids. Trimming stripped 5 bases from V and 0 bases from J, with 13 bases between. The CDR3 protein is CATSPKIGANYGYTF. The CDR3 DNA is TGTGCCACCAGCCCGAAGATAGGAGCTAACTATGGCTACACCTTC.

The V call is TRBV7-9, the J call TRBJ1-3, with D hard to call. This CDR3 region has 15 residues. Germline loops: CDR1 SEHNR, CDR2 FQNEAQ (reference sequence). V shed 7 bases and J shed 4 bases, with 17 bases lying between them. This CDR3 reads CASTLPPGGGNTIYF. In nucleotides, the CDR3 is TGTGCCAGCACCCTCCCCCCGGGTGGAGGAAACACCATATATTTT.

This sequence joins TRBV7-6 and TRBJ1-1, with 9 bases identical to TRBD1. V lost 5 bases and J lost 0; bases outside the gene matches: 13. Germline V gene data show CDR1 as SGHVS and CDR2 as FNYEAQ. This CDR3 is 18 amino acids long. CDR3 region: CASSASNPGQGLNTEAFF. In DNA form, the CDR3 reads TGTGCCAGCAGCGCCAGTAACCCGGGACAGGGATTGAACACTGAAGCTTTCTTT. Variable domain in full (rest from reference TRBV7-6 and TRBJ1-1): GAGVSQSPRYKVTKRGQDVALRCDPISGHVSLYWYRQALGQGPEFLTYFNYEAQQDKSGLPNDRFSAERPEGSISTLTIQRTEQRDSAMYRCASSASNPGQGLNTEAFFGQGTRLTVV.

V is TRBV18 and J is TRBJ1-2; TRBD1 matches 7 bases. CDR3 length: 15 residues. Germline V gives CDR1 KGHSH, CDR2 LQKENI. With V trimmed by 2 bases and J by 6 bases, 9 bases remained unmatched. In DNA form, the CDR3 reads TGTGCCAGCTCACCAAATTTAGACAGGGAAGATGGCTACACCTTC. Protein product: CASSPNLDREDGYTF.

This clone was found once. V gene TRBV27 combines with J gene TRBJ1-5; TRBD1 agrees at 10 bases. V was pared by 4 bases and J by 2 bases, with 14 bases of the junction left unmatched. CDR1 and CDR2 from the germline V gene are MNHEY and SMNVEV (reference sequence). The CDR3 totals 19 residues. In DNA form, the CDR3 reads TGTGCCAGCAGTTCCTCCGGGACAGGGGTCTCCAAGGGCAATCAGCCCCAGCATTTT. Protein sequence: CASSSSGTGVSKGNQPQHF.

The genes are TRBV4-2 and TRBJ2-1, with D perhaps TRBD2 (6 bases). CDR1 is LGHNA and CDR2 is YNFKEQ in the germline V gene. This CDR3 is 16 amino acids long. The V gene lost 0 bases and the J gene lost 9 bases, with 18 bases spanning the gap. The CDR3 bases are TGTGCCAGCAGCCAAGATCGTCGGACTACTGGGATTGAGCAGTTCTTC. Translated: CASSQDRRTTGIEQFF.

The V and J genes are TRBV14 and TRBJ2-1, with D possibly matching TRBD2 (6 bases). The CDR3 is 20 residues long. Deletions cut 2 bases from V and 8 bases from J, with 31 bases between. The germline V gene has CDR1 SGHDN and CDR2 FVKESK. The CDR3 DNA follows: TGTGCCAGCAGCCAACTCCGGATCGGCAGGCTGATTCACGGGGGTGATGAGCAGTTCTTC. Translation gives CASSQLRIGRLIHGGDEQFF.

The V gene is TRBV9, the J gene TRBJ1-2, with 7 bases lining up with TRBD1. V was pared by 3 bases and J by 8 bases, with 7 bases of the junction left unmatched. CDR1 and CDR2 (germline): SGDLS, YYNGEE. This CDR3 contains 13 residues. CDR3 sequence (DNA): TGTGCCAGCAGCGGACAGGGTGTGAGGGGCTACACCTTC. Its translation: CASSGQGVRGYTF. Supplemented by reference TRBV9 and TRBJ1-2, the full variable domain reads DSGVTQTPKHLITATGQRVTLRCSPRSGDLSVYWYQQSLDQGLQFLIQYYNGEERAKGNILERFSAQQFPDLHSELNLSSLELGDSALYFCASSGQGVRGYTFGSGTRLTVV.